This T cell receptor (beta chain) appears in the sequencing data of a study of T cells after yellow fever vaccination. A process of 5'RACE template switching, which added a universal primer site and UMIs, was used to make TCR cDNA. TCRdb passed the 5' RACE reads through MiXCR, listing each CDR3 protein once. The data contain some 300,000 distinct CDR3 sequences, about 10% of them seen just once; the ten biggest clones take up 3% to 3.5%. At least ten counts were recorded for this clonotype. Its antigen is undetermined. Findings and caveats of the study: A small share of clonotypes appeared in both CD4 and CD8 compartments. Abundant clonotypes (contaminants from the bulk population) could be present in FACS-sorted repertoires.

The CDR3 spans 14 residues. Germline V lookup: CDR1 SNHLY, CDR2 FYNNEI. V dropped 4 bases and J dropped 8; count of bases not matched to a gene: 7. The sequence came from a man aged 18-30 years who received the YFV17D yellow fever vaccine. Source: CD4+ T cells sorted from PBMCs, taken 5 days after the yellow fever booster vaccination. The chain links TRBV2 to TRBJ2-1; TRBD2 matches at 8 bases. The CDR3 here is CASSARNGGDEQFF. In nucleotides, the CDR3 is TGTGCCAGCAGTGCCCGGAACGGGGGGGATGAGCAGTTCTTC. Complete variable domain (other parts from reference TRBV2 and TRBJ2-1): EPEVTQTPSHQVTQMGQEVILRCVPISNHLYFYWYRQILGQKVEFLVSFYNNEISEKSEIFDDQFSVERPDGSNFTLKIRSTKLEDSAMYFCASSARNGGDEQFFGPGTRLTVL.